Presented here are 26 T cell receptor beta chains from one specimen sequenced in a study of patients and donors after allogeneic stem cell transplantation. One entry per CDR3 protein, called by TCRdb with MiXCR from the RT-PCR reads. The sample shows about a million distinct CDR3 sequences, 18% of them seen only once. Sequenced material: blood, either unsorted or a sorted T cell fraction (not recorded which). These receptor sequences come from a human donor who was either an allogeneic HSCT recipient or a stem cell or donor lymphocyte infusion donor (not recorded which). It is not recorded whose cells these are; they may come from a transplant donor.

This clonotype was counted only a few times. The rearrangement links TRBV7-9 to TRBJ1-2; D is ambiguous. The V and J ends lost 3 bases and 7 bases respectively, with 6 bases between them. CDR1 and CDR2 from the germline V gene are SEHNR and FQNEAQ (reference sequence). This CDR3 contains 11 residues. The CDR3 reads CASSFKGGYTF. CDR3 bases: TGTGCCAGCAGCTTCAAGGGTGGCTACACCTTC.

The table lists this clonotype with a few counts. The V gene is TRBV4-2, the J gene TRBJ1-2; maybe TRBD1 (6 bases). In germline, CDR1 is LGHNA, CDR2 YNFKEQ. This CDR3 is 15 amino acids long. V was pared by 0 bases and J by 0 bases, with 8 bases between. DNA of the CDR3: TGTGCCAGCAGCCAAGAGGGGGGGCCTAACTATGGCTACACCTTC. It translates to CASSQEGGPNYGYTF.

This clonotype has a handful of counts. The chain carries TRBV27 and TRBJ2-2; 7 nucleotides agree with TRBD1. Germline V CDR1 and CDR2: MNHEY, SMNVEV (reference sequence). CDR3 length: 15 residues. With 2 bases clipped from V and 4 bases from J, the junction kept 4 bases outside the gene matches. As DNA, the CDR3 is TGTGCCAGCAGTTTAAAGGGGGCTGGCACCGGGGAGCTGTTTTTT. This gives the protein CASSLKGAGTGELFF.

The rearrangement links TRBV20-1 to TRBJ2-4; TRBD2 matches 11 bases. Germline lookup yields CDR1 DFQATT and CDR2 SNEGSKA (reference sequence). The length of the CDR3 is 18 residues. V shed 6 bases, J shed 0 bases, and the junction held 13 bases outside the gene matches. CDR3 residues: CSARVSGGARLAKNIQYF. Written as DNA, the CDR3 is TGCAGTGCCAGGGTTAGCGGGGGGGCACGGCTAGCCAAAAACATTCAGTACTTC.

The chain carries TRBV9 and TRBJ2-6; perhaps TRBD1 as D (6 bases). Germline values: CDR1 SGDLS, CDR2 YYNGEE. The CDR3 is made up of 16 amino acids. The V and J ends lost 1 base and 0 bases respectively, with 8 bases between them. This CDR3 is CASSVYRDSGANVLTF. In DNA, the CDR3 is TGTGCCAGCAGCGTATACAGGGACTCTGGGGCCAACGTCCTGACTTTC.

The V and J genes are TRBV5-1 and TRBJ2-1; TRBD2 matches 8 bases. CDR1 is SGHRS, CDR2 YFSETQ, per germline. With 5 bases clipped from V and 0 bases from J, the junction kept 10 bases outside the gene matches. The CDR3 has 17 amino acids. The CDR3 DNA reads TGCGCCAGCAGATTTGTACCCGGGACTAGCTCCTACAATGAGCAGTTCTTC. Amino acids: CASRFVPGTSSYNEQFF. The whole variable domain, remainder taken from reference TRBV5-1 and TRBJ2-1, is KAGVTQTPRYLIKTRGQQVTLSCSPISGHRSVSWYQQTPGQGLQFLFEYFSETQRNKGNFPGRFSGRQFSNSRSEMNVSTLELGDSALYLCASRFVPGTSSYNEQFFGPGTRLTVL.

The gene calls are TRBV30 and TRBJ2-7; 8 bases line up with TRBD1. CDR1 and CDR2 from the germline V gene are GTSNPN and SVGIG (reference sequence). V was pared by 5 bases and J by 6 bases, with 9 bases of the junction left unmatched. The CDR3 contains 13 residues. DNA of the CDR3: TGTGCCTGGGCTTCGACAGGGGTGGCCGAGCAGTACTTC. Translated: CAWASTGVAEQYF.

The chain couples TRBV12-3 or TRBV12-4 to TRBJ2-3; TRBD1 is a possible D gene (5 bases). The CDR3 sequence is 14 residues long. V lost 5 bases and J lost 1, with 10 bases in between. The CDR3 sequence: CASSPSRGTDTQYF. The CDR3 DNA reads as TGTGCCAGCAGTCCTTCCAGGGGCACAGATACGCAGTATTTT.

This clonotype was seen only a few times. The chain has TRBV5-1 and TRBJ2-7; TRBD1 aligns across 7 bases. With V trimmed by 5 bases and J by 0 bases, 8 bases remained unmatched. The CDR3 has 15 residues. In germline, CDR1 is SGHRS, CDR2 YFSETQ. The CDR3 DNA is TGCGCCAGCAGGCAGGGGGTTCTCAGCTCCTACGAGCAGTACTTC. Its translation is CASRQGVLSSYEQYF. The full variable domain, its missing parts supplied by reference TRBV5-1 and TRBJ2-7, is KAGVTQTPRYLIKTRGQQVTLSCSPISGHRSVSWYQQTPGQGLQFLFEYFSETQRNKGNFPGRFSGRQFSNSRSEMNVSTLELGDSALYLCASRQGVLSSYEQYFGPGTRLTVT.

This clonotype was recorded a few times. For the CDR3, the DNA is TGTGCCAGTAGTATTGACGGTGAGCAGTTCTTC. This sequence encodes CASSIDGEQFF. The gene calls are TRBV19 and TRBJ2-1, with D unclear. Germline V lookup: CDR1 LNHDA, CDR2 SQIVND (reference sequence). This CDR3 has 11 residues. Between the trimmed V and J ends, which lost 3 bases and 9 bases, there was a span of 6 bases.

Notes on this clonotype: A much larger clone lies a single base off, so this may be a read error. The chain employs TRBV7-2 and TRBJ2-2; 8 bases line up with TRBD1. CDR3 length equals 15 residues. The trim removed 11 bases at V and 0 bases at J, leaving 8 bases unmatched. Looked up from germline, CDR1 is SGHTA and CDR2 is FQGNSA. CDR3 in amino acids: CAGTPDRANTGELFF. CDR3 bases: TGTGCCGGCACCCCGGACAGGGCGAACACCGGGGAGCTGTTTTTT.

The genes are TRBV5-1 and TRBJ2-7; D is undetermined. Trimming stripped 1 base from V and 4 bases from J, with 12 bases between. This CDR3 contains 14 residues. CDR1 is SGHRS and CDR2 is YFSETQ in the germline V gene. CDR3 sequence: CASSLQEVGYEQYF. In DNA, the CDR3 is TGCGCCAGCAGCTTGCAAGAGGTGGGGTACGAGCAGTACTTC. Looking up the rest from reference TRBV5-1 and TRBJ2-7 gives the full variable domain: KAGVTQTPRYLIKTRGQQVTLSCSPISGHRSVSWYQQTPGQGLQFLFEYFSETQRNKGNFPGRFSGRQFSNSRSEMNVSTLELGDSALYLCASSLQEVGYEQYFGPGTRLTVT.

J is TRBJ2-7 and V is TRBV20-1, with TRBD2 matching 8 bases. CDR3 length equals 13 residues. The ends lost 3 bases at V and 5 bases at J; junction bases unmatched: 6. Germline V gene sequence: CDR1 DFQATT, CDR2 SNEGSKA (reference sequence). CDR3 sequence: CSASAGRANEQYF. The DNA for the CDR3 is TGCAGTGCTAGTGCCGGGAGGGCCAACGAGCAGTACTTC.

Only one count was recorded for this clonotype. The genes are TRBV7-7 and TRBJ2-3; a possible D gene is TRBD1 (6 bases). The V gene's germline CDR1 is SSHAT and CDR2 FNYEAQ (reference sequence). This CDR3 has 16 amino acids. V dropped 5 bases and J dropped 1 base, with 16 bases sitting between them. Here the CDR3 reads CASSPDRSYGTDTQYF. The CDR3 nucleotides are TGTGCCAGCAGCCCAGACAGGTCCTACGGCACAGATACGCAGTATTTT.

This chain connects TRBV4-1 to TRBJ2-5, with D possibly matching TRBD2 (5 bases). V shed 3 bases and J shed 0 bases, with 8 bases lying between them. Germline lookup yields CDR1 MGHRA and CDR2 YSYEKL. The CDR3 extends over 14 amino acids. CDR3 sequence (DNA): TGCGCCAGCAGCCACACTAGGTACCAAGAGACCCAGTACTTC. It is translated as CASSHTRYQETQYF.

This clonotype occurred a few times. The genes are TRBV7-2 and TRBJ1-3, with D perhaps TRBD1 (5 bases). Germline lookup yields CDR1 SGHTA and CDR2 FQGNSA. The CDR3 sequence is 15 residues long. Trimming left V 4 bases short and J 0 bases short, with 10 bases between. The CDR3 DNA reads TGTGCCAGCAGCTCTCGGGACTTCTCTGGAAACACCATATATTTT. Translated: CASSSRDFSGNTIYF.

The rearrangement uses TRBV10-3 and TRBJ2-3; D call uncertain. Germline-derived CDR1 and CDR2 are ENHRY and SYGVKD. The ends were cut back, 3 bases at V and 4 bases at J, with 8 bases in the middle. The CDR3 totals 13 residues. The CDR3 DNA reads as TGTGCCATCAGTGAAATTACCGCAGATACGCAGTATTTT. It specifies CAISEITADTQYF.

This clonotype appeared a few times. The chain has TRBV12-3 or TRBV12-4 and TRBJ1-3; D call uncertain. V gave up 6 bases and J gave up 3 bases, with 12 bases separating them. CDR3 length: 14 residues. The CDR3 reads CASSRHGDGNTIYF. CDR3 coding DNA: TGTGCCAGCAGCAGGCATGGGGATGGAAACACCATATATTTT.

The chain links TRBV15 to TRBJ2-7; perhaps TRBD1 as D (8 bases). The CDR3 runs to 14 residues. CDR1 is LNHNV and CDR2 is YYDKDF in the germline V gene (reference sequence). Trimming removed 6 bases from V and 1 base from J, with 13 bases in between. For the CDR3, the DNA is TGTGCCACCAGGATACAGGGGGGGTCCTACGAGCAGTACTTC. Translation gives CATRIQGGSYEQYF.

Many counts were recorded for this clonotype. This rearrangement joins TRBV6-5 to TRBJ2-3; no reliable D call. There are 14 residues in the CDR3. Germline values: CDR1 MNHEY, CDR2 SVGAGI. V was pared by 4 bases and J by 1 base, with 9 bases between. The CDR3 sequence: CASSSIGGTDTQYF. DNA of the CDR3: TGTGCCAGCAGTTCTATTGGGGGCACAGATACGCAGTATTTT.

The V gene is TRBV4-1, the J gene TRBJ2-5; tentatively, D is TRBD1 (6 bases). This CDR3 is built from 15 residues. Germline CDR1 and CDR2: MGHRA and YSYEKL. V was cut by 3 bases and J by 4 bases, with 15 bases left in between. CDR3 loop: CASSHDAGEGETQYF. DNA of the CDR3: TGCGCCAGCAGCCATGACGCAGGGGAAGGAGAGACCCAGTACTTC.

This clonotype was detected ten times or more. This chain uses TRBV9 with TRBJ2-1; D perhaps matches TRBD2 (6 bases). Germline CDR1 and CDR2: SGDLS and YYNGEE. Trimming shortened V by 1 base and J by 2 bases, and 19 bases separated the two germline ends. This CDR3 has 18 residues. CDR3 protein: CASSVLAGPSLAYNEQFF. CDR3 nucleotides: TGTGCCAGCAGCGTACTGGCGGGGCCCTCTTTAGCCTACAATGAGCAGTTCTTC.

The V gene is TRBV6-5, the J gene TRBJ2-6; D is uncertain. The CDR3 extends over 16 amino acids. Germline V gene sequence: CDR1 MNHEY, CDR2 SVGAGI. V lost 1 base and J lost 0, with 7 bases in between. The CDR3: CASSYWRSSGANVLTF. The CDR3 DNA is TGTGCCAGCAGTTACTGGCGGAGCTCTGGGGCCAACGTCCTGACTTTC.

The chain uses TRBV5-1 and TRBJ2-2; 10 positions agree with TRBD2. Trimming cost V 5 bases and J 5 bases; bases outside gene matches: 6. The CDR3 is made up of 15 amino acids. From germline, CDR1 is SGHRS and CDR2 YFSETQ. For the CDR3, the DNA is TGCGCCAGCAGTCCTAGCGGGAGTCGGACCGGGGAGCTGTTTTTT. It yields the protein CASSPSGSRTGELFF.

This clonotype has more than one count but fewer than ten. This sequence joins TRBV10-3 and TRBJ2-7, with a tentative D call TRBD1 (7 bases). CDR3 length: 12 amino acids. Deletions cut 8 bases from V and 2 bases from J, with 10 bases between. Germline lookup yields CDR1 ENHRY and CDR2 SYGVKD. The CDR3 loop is CAIRGTAYEQYF. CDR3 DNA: TGTGCCATCCGGGGGACAGCCTACGAGCAGTACTTC.

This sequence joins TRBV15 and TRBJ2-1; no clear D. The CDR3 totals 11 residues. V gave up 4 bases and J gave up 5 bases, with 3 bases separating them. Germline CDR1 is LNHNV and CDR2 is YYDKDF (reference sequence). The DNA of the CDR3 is TGTGCCACCAGCATTAACAATGAGCAGTTCTTC. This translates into CATSINNEQFF.